This T cell receptor (beta chain) was sequenced during a study of OX40 agonist ivuxolimab in advanced cancers. As for the study in general: With ivuxolimab, an agonistic anti-OX40 (CD134) antibody, patients were treated. Broader study findings: Some of the lowest clonal expansion was seen in partial responders at 0.1-3.0 mg/kg.

Samples were taken at baseline and on day 1 of cycles 4 and 7. The CDR3 is 15 amino acids. Germline V gives CDR1 SEHNR, CDR2 FQNEAQ (reference sequence). With 5 bases removed from V and 2 bases from J, the gap between germline ends came to 14 bases. Worth noting for this clone: Antigen: not known.

Some clones are missing from TCRdb's copy, which holds only in-frame ones; the method was immunoSEQ multiplex PCR. This sample has under 90,000 clones, with roughly 87% found just once. The sample was CD4+ or CD8+ T cells sorted from blood, taken in a trial of the OX40 agonist ivuxolimab. The TCR was taken from an adult with an advanced solid tumor such as melanoma, head and neck, liver or kidney cancer. The rearrangement uses TRBV7-9 and TRBJ2-3; D unresolved. The CDR3: CASSPLLSPTDTQYF. CDR3 in DNA: TGTGCCAGCAGCCCACTATTAAGCCCCACAGATACGCAGTATTTT.